This T cell receptor beta chain was documented in a study of cytomegalovirus exposure and HLA in healthy donors. Whole-study context: The approximately 700 first-cohort repertoires shared a platform with the approximately 130 validation repertoires, as reported in a later analysis. Findings of the study overall: The study labeled around 160 TCR beta chains cytomegalovirus-associated. Researchers reported that a few CMV-associated chains were confirmed in vitro as CMV antigen-specific.

Profiled with immunoSEQ multiplex PCR; TCRdb holds only in-frame clones, not every one. The data show a few hundred thousand clones, 80% to 85% seen once. The CDR3 extends over 12 amino acids. On this clone itself: Its antigen is not known.

This chain uses TRBV21-1 with TRBJ1-2. TRBV21-1 constitutes a pseudogene. Material for sequencing was PBMCs. This TCR came from a woman in her 30s in good health and CMV-seropositive. This chain's CDR3 is CASSGGEVGYTF. CDR3 bases: TGTGCCAGCAGCGGGGGGGAAGTGGGCTACACCTTC.